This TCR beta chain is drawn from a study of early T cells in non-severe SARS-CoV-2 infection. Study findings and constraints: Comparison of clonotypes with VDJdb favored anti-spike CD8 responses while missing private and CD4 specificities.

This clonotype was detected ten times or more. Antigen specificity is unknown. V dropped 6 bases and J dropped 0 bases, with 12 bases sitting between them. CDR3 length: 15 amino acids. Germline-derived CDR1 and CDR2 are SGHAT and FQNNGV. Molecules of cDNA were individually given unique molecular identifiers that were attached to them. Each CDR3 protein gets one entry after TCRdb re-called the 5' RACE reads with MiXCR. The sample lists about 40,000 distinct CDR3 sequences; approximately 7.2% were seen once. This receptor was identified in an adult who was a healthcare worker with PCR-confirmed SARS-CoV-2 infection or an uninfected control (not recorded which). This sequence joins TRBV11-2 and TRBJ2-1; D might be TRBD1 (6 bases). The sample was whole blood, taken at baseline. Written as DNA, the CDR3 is TGTGCCAGCAGTCATCAGGGGCCCTCCTACAATGAGCAGTTCTTC. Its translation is CASSHQGPSYNEQFF.